This T cell receptor beta chain was recorded in a study of T cell responses to AZD1222 COVID-19 vaccine. Whole-study results and caveats: Donors were chiefly white British, with a greater number of females, and clonal diversity was perhaps underestimated. Dominant at 160-218 and 743-854, vaccine-associated CD4 TCRs also spanned spike.

Comment on this clone: The antigen is undetermined.

The germline V gene encodes CDR1 SGHRS and CDR2 YFSETQ. Trimming at V came to 4 bases and at J to 5 bases, leaving 5 bases not matched to a gene. The length of the CDR3 is 15 residues. It was second doses at about 4 or about 12 weeks that were pooled. The data were produced by immunoSEQ multiplex PCR, yet TCRdb's version contains in-frame clones alone and is incomplete. Of around 200,000 clones listed, approximately 94% are singletons. The sequence came from an adult who received the AZD1222 COVID-19 vaccine. V gene TRBV5-1 combines with J gene TRBJ1-6; 8 bases are shared with TRBD1. The specimen was peripheral blood, collected 28 days after the second AZD1222 dose. The CDR3, as DNA: TGCGCCAGCAGCATAAAGACAGGGGATAATTCACCCCTCCACTTT. This sequence encodes CASSIKTGDNSPLHF.